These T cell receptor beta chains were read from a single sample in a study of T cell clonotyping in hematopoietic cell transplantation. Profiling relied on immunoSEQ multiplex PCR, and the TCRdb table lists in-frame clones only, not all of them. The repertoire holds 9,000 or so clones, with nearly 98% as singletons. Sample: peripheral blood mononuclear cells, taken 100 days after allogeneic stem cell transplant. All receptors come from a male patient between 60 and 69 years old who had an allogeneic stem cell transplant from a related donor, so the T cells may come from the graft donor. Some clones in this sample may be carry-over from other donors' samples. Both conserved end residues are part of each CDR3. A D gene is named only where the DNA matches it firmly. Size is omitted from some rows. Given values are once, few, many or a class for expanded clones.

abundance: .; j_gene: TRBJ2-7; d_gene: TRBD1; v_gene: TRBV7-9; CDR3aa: CASSTRRQGSYEQYF; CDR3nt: TGTGCCAGCAGCACCCGACGACAGGGGAGCTACGAGCAGTACTTC
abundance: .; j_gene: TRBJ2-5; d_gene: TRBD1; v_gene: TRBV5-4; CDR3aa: CASSMGQQETQYF; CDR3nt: TGTGCCAGCAGCATGGGACAGCAAGAGACCCAGTACTTC
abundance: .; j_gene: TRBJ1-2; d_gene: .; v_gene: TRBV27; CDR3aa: CASSGQLNYGYTF; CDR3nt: TGTGCCAGCAGCGGACAGTTAAACTATGGCTACACCTTC
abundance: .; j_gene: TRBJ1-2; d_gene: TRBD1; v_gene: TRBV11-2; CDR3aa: CASSSLLRTGDGATYGYTF; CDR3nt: TGTGCCAGCAGCTCTCTTTTAAGGACAGGGGACGGTGCTACCTATGGCTACACCTTC
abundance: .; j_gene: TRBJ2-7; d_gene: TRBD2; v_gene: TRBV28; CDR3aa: CASSPTGVMTSGGAPPDYEQYF; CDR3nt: TGTGCCAGCAGTCCAACGGGCGTAATGACTAGCGGGGGGGCCCCCCCCGACTACGAGCAGTACTTC
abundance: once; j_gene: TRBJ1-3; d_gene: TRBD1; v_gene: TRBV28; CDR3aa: CASITGGGNTIYF; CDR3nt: TGTGCCAGCATCACAGGGGGTGGAAACACCATATATTTT
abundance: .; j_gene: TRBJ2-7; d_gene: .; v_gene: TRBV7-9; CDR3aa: CASSLEVFGAYEQYF; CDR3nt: TGTGCCAGCAGCTTAGAAGTCTTTGGGGCCTACGAGCAGTACTTC
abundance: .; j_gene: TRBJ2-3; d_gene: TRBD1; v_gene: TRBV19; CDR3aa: CASSIWVSDRATDTQYF; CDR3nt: TGTGCCAGTAGTATTTGGGTCTCAGACAGGGCAACAGATACGCAGTATTTT
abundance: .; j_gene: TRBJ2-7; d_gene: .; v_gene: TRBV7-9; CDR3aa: CASSSLGTDRTYEQYF; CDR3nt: TGTGCCAGCAGCTCTCTTGGAACAGACCGAACCTACGAGCAGTACTTC
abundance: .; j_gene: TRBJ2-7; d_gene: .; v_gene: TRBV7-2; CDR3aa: CASSLQRLREQYF; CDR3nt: TGTGCCAGCAGCTTACAGAGGTTGCGCGAGCAGTACTTC
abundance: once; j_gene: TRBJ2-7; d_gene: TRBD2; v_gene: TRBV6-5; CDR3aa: CASSVTSGAYEQYF; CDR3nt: TGTGCCAGCAGCGTGACTAGCGGGGCCTACGAGCAGTACTTC
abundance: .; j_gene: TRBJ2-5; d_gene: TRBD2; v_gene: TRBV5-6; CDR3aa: CASSIGGRDGTQYF; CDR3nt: TGTGCCAGCAGCATCGGGGGGAGGGACGGGACCCAGTACTTC
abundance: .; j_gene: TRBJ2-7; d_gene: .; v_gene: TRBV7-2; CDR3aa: CASSLVGQSSYEQYF; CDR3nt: TGTGCCAGCAGCTTAGTCGGGCAGAGCTCCTACGAGCAGTACTTC
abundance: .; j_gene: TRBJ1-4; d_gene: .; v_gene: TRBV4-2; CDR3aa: CASSQDGTSGKLFF; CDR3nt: TGTGCCAGCAGCCAAGATGGGACCTCCGGGAAACTGTTTTTT
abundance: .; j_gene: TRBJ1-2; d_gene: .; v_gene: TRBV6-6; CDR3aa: CASSGDTTNGYTF; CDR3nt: TGTGCCAGCTCAGGGGACACTACAAATGGCTACACCTTC
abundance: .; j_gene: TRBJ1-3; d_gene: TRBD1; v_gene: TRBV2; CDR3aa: CASSPRTGPGNTIYF; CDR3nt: TGTGCCAGCAGTCCCAGGACAGGGCCTGGAAACACCATATATTTT
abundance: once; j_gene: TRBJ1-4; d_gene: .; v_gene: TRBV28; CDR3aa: CASSHHGTGEKLFF; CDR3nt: TGTGCCAGCAGTCATCACGGAACAGGGGAAAAACTGTTTTTT
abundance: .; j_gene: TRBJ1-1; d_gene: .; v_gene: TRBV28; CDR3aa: CASSSIEANTEAFF; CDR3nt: TGTGCCAGCAGTTCTATCGAGGCGAACACTGAAGCTTTCTTT
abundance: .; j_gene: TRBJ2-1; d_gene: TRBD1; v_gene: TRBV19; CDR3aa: CASSRQGRNEQFF; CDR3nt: TGTGCCAGTTCCCGACAGGGTAGGAATGAGCAGTTCTTC
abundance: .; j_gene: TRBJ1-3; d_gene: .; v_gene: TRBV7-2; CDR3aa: CASSLEGISGNTIYF; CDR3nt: TGTGCCAGCAGCTTAGAGGGAATATCTGGAAACACCATATATTTT
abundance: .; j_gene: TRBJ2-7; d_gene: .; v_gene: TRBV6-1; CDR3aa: CASSDGEAVAYEQYF; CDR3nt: TGTGCCAGCAGTGATGGGGAGGCCGTCGCCTACGAGCAGTACTTC
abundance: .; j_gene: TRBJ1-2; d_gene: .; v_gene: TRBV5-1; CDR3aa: CASSLFAGDNYGYTF; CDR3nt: TGCGCCAGCAGCTTATTCGCAGGTGATAACTATGGCTACACCTTC
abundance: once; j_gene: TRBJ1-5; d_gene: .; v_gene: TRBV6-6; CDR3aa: CASSYIVGGNQPQHF; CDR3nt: TGTGCCAGCAGTTATATAGTGGGGGGCAATCAGCCCCAGCATTTT
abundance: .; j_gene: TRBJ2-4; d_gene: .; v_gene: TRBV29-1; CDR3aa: CSVEEGAQAKNIQYF; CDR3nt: TGCAGCGTCGAGGAGGGGGCCCAAGCCAAAAACATTCAGTACTTC
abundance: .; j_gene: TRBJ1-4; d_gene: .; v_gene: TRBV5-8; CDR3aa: CASSYEKLFF; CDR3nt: TGTGCCAGCAGCTATGAAAAACTGTTTTTT
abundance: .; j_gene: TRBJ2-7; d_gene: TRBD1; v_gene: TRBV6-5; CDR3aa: CASSTSGQGVYEQYF; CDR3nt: TGTGCCAGCAGTACCTCGGGACAGGGCGTCTACGAGCAGTACTTC
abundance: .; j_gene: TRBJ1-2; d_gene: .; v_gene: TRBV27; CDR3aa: CASSFSPGSYGYTF; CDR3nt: TGTGCCAGCAGTTTCTCCCCAGGGTCCTATGGCTACACCTTC
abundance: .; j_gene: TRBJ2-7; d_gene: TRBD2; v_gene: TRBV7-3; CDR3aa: CASSFQSGGAYEQYF; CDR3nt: TGTGCCAGCAGCTTCCAGAGCGGGGGAGCCTACGAGCAGTACTTC
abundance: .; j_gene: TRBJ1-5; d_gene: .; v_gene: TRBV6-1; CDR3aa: CASSERDRSQPQHF; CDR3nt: TGTGCCAGCAGTGAAAGGGATAGGAGTCAGCCCCAGCATTTT
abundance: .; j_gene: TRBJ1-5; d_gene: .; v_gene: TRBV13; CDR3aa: CASSLGLRGTVNQPQHF; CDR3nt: TGTGCCAGCAGCTTAGGCCTGAGGGGGACGGTCAATCAGCCCCAGCATTTT
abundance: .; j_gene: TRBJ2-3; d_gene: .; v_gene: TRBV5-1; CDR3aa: CASSLDRPSGDTQYF; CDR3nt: TGCGCCAGCAGCTTGGACAGACCATCAGGGGATACGCAGTATTTT
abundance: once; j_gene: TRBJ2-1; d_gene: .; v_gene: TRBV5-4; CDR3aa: CASSLDNGGEQFF; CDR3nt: TGTGCCAGCAGCTTGGACAACGGGGGCGAGCAGTTCTTC
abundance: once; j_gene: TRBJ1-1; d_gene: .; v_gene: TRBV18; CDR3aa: CASSPPGSPEAFF; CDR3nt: TGTGCCAGCTCACCCCCAGGCAGTCCCGAAGCTTTCTTT
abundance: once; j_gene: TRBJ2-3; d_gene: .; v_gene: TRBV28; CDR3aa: CASMWWGEDTQYF; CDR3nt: TGTGCCAGCATGTGGTGGGGGGAAGATACGCAGTATTTT
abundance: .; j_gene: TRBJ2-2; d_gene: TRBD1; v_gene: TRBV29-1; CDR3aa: CSVDRGRTGELFF; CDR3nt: TGCAGCGTCGACAGGGGGAGGACCGGGGAGCTGTTTTTT
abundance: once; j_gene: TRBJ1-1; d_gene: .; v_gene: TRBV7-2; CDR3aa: CASSFIRSPSRGTEAFF; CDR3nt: TGTGCCAGCAGCTTCATTAGGTCTCCCTCGAGGGGCACTGAAGCTTTCTTT
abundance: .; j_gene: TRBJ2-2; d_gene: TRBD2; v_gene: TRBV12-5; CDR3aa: CASGLVVSSGTGELFF; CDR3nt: TGTGCTAGTGGTTTGGTAGTCTCTAGCGGGACCGGGGAGCTGTTTTTT
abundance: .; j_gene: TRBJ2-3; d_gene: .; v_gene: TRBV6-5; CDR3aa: CASSLGGGTDTQYF; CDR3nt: TGTGCCAGCAGTTTGGGGGGCGGCACAGATACGCAGTATTTT
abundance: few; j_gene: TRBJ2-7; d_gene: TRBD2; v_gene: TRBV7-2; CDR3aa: CASSLRTGLAGGSLNEQYF; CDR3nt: TGTGCCAGCAGCTTGAGAACGGGACTAGCGGGGGGGTCCCTTAACGAGCAGTACTTC
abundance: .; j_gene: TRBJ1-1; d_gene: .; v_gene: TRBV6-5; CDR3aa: CASSPRPTEAFF; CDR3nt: TGTGCCAGCAGTCCCCGCCCCACTGAAGCTTTCTTT
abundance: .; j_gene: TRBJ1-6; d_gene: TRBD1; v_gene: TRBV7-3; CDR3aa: CASSPAGGAYSPLHF; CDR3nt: TGTGCCAGCAGCCCTGCAGGGGGCGCGTATTCACCCCTCCACTTT
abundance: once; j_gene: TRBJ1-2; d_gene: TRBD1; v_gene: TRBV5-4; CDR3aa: CASSLEIWTGRTYGYTF; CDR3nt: TGTGCCAGCAGCTTGGAGATATGGACAGGGAGGACCTATGGCTACACCTTC
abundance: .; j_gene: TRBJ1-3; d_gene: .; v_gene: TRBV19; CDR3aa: CASSIAGNTIYF; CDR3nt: TGTGCCAGTAGTATAGCTGGAAACACCATATATTTT
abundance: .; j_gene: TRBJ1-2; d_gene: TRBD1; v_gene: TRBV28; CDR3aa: CASSLTGGGIYGYTF; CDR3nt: TGTGCCAGCAGTCTTACAGGGGGGGGGATCTATGGCTACACCTTC
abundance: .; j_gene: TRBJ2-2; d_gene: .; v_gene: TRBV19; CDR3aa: CASTHKLGQENTGELFF; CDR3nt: TGTGCCAGTACTCATAAATTGGGGCAGGAGAACACCGGGGAGCTGTTTTTT